This T cell receptor beta chain stems from a study of beta chain features in type 1 diabetes. A few counts support this clone. Its antigen is not known. V was pared by 3 bases and J by 1 base, with 9 bases of the junction left unmatched. The CDR3 has 17 residues. CDR1 and CDR2 (germline): SGHNT, YYREEE (reference sequence). Sequenced material consisted of expressed TCRB transcripts (all of the isolated RNA was reverse transcribed). Sequencing was performed with immunoSEQ multiplex PCR; in TCRdb, only in-frame clones are kept and a portion is missing. The sample lists more than 300,000 clones; roughly 13% were seen once. General observations from the study: TCRB CDR3s from Type 1 diabetes patients were moderately but significantly shorter in all four CD4+ subsets.

The receptor was isolated from a woman aged 18-29 years with type 1 diabetes. V usage is TRBV5-4 and J usage is TRBJ2-4; 8 bases are shared with TRBD2. Sequenced material: naive CD4+ T cells from blood. CDR3 nucleotides: TGTGCCAGCAGCTGGATCAAGCGGGAGCAGGCCAAAAACATTCAGTACTTC. Protein: CASSWIKREQAKNIQYF.